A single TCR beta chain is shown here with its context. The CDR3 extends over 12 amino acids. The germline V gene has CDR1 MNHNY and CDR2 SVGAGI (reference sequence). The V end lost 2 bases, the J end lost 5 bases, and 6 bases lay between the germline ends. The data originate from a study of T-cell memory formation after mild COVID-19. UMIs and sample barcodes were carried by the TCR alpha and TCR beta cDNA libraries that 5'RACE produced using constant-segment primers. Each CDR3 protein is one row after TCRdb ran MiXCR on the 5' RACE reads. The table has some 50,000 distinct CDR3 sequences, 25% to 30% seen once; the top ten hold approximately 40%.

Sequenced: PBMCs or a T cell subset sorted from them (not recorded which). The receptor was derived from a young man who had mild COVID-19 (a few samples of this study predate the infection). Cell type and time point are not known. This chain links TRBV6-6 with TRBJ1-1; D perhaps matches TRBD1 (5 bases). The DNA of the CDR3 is TGTGCCAGCAGTTACGAGGGGACTGAAGCTTTCTTT. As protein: CASSYEGTEAFF.